One and the same sample provided the 26 T cell receptor beta chains below, sequenced in a study of shared clonotypes between healthy human individuals. The data were produced by immunoSEQ multiplex PCR, yet TCRdb's version contains in-frame clones alone and is incomplete. Of 2 million to 2.5 million clones listed, 85% to 95% are singletons. Sequencing was done on a sample of naive CD4+ T cells from PBMCs. Subset here: CD45RA+ positively selected. Source of these receptors: a man in his late teens or twenties in good health. Some clones in this sample may be carry-over from other donors' samples.

V usage is TRBV2 and J usage is TRBJ2-2; 8 nucleotides align to TRBD2. The CDR3 loop spans 14 amino acids. Unmatched junction bases numbered 3, after V lost 4 bases and J lost 5 bases. Germline V gene lookup returns CDR1 SNHLY and CDR2 FYNNEI. The CDR3 region has the DNA TGTGCCAGCAGTGGGGGACTAGGGACCGGGGAGCTGTTTTTT. Translated: CASSGGLGTGELFF. Combining the CDR3 with reference TRBV2 and TRBJ2-2 gives the whole variable domain EPEVTQTPSHQVTQMGQEVILRCVPISNHLYFYWYRQILGQKVEFLVSFYNNEISEKSEIFDDQFSVERPDGSNFTLKIRSTKLEDSAMYFCASSGGLGTGELFFGEGSRLTVL.

The chain has TRBV19 and TRBJ1-5; weak D call: TRBD1 (5 bases). CDR3 length: 12 residues. V was shortened by 7 bases and J by 6 bases, with 10 bases between the two germline ends. Germline V gene sequence: CDR1 LNHDA, CDR2 SQIVND (reference sequence). CDR3 nucleotides: TGTGCCAGTAAAGGGGCGGGTCAGCCCCAGCATTTT. Its translation: CASKGAGQPQHF.

The chain couples TRBV6-1 to TRBJ2-5; no clear D gene. The ends were cut back, 4 bases at V and 6 bases at J, with 9 bases in the middle. The CDR3 has 12 amino acids. CDR1 and CDR2 from the germline V gene are MNHNS and SASEGT. For the CDR3, the DNA is TGTGCCAGCAGTGCTGACTGGAAGACCCAGTACTTC. Translating it yields CASSADWKTQYF.

As regards this clone: The same CDR3 can be traced to other DNA sequences in this sample. The gene calls are TRBV5-1 and TRBJ2-2; 9 bases are a match to TRBD2. Per the germline V gene, CDR1 is SGHRS and CDR2 is YFSETQ. V was pared by 4 bases and J by 0 bases, with 4 bases of the junction left unmatched. CDR3 length: 16 residues. The chain's CDR3 is CASSALAGTNTGELFF. CDR3 nucleotide sequence: TGCGCCAGCAGCGCCCTAGCGGGGACGAACACCGGGGAGCTGTTTTTT.

The rearrangement links TRBV4-2 to TRBJ2-2; 8 bases agree with TRBD2. V lost 1 base to trimming and J lost 1 base; unmatched junction nucleotides: 2. The germline V gene has CDR1 LGHNA and CDR2 YNFKEQ. The CDR3 spans 16 residues. The CDR3 nucleotides read TGTGCCAGCAGCCAAGTCCTAGCGGGGAACACCGGGGAGCTGTTTTTT. It encodes CASSQVLAGNTGELFF.

This rearrangement joins TRBV19 to TRBJ2-7; TRBD2 matches 15 bases. CDR3 length: 17 residues. With V trimmed by 4 bases and J by 3 bases, 7 bases remained unmatched. CDR1 is LNHDA, CDR2 SQIVND, per germline (reference sequence). CDR3 coding DNA: TGTGCCAGTAGTACACGGACTAGCGGGAGGGCGGGCTACGAGCAGTACTTC. This translates into CASSTRTSGRAGYEQYF.

This sequence joins TRBV5-4 and TRBJ1-2; 10 positions agree with TRBD1. V was clipped by 4 bases and J by 4 bases; unmatched bases: 1. Germline V gene sequence: CDR1 SGHNT, CDR2 YYREEE (reference sequence). There are 13 residues in the CDR3. As DNA, the CDR3 is TGTGCCAGCAGCGGACAGGGGGGCTATGGCTACACCTTC. Translation gives CASSGQGGYGYTF.

A remark on this clone: The junction does not match germline at one end; this may be a read error. The same CDR3 is also encoded by other DNA sequences in this sample. The chain links TRBV6-1 to TRBJ2-7, with TRBD1 matching 8 bases. This CDR3 has 16 amino acids. Germline V gives CDR1 MNHNS, CDR2 SASEGT. Here the CDR3 reads CASSVQWDRSSYEQYF. For the CDR3, the DNA is TGTGCCAGCAGTGTCCAATGGGACAGGAGCTCCTACGAACAGTACTTC.

The V and J genes are TRBV6-5 and TRBJ2-3; D is tentatively TRBD1 or TRBD2 (5 bases each). The CDR3 contains 15 residues. The germline V gene encodes CDR1 MNHEY and CDR2 SVGAGI. Trimming took 11 bases from V and 4 from J, leaving 22 bases between them. This CDR3 reads CASSRVVGVPDTQYF. The CDR3 nucleotides are TGTGCCTCCTCAAGGGTAGTGGGGGTTCCAGATACGCAGTATTTT.

As to this clone: Within the sample, other DNA sequences also encode this same CDR3. The chain links TRBV11-2 to TRBJ1-2; tentative D call: TRBD1 (5 bases). The V gene lost 5 bases and the J gene lost 1 base, with 11 bases spanning the gap. Germline-derived CDR1 and CDR2 are SGHAT and FQNNGV. The CDR3 loop spans 14 amino acids. CDR3 in amino acids: CASSLAGVNYGYTF. CDR3 DNA sequence: TGTGCCAGCAGCCTCGCGGGGGTTAACTATGGCTACACCTTC.

The chain employs TRBV28 and TRBJ1-5, with 7 bases aligning to TRBD1. This CDR3 has 18 amino acids. V lost 4 bases, J lost 1 base, and 13 bases stayed unmatched. Germline-derived CDR1 and CDR2 are MDHEN and SYDVKM. The CDR3 DNA reads as TGTGCCAGCAGTTCGACGCGCCCCGGGACAGCCAGCAATCAGCCCCAGCATTTT. This gives the protein CASSSTRPGTASNQPQHF.

The chain joins TRBV6-4 to TRBJ2-1; weak D call: TRBD1 (5 bases). The CDR3 spans 15 residues. Germline values: CDR1 MRHNA, CDR2 SNTAGT. The ends were cut back, 6 bases at V and 7 bases at J, with 19 bases in the middle. CDR3 nucleotides: TGTGCCAGCAGGGCCCAAGGGGTCCCCGGGAATGAGCAGTTCTTC. Amino acid sequence: CASRAQGVPGNEQFF.

This rearrangement joins TRBV19 to TRBJ1-5, with D possibly being TRBD1 (5 bases). Germline lookup yields CDR1 LNHDA and CDR2 SQIVND (reference sequence). V was pared by 5 bases and J by 2 bases, with 13 bases between. This CDR3 has 15 amino acids. The chain's CDR3 is CASSSPGRGNQPQHF. CDR3 coding DNA: TGTGCCAGTAGTTCACCAGGGCGGGGCAATCAGCCCCAGCATTTT.

The chain combines TRBV10-3 with TRBJ2-1; D gene ambiguous. V dropped 2 bases and J dropped 4 bases, with 9 bases sitting between them. Looked up from germline, CDR1 is ENHRY and CDR2 is SYGVKD. The CDR3 totals 14 residues. This chain's CDR3 is CAISEGSYYNEQFF. DNA for the CDR3: TGTGCCATCAGTGAGGGCTCATATTACAATGAGCAGTTCTTC.

The rearrangement links TRBV2 to TRBJ2-1; TRBD1 might be the D (5 bases). CDR1 is SNHLY, CDR2 FYNNEI, per germline. The CDR3 consists of 11 residues. Trimming stripped 6 bases from V and 15 bases from J, with 15 bases between. Here the CDR3 reads CASSSGFQGFF. CDR3 DNA: TGTGCCAGCAGCTCCGGCTTCCAGGGGTTCTTC.

This sequence joins TRBV5-4 and TRBJ2-7; 10 nucleotides line up with TRBD2. Germline V lookup: CDR1 SGHNT, CDR2 YYREEE (reference sequence). The length of the CDR3 is 18 residues. With 1 base clipped from V and 4 bases from J, the junction kept 14 bases outside the gene matches. The CDR3 nucleotides are TGTGCCAGCAGCTTGTATTCTAGCGGGAGAATCATCCGGTACGAGCAGTACTTC. Protein: CASSLYSSGRIIRYEQYF.

The rearrangement links TRBV29-1 to TRBJ1-1; possible D gene TRBD1, 6 bases. The V gene lost 6 bases and the J gene lost 3 bases, with 17 bases spanning the gap. Germline values: CDR1 SQVTM, CDR2 ANQGSEA. The CDR3 is made up of 14 amino acids. The CDR3 sequence is CSVTTGSGDTEAFF. DNA of the CDR3: TGCAGCGTCACTACAGGGTCTGGGGACACTGAAGCTTTCTTT.

The chain links TRBV12-2 to TRBJ2-2; the table's D call, TRBD2, has no DNA check behind it. TRBV12-2 is a recognized pseudogene. The CDR3 consists of 15 residues. CDR3 bases: TGTGCAAGTCGCCCCCCCGTAGGGAGTAACGGGGAGCTGTTTTTT. It yields the protein CASRPPVGSNGELFF.

This chain links TRBV2 with TRBJ2-6; 8 bases are a match to TRBD1. The CDR3 length is 17 residues. CDR1 SNHLY and CDR2 FYNNEI come from the germline V gene. J was trimmed by 5 bases and V by 7 bases; bases with no gene match: 13. CDR3 region: CASNRQGTPDWANVLTF. Here the CDR3 DNA reads TGTGCCAGCAACCGACAGGGGACCCCCGACTGGGCCAACGTCCTGACTTTC.

This rearrangement joins TRBV6-1 to TRBJ2-1; D gene ambiguous. The CDR3 runs 16 residues. V lost 3 bases and J 2 bases, leaving 14 bases between the germline ends. CDR1 MNHNS and CDR2 SASEGT come from the germline V gene. CDR3 coding DNA: TGTGCCAGCAGTGATCCCGGGTGGGGAACCTACAATGAGCAGTTCTTC. Its protein is CASSDPGWGTYNEQFF.

This clone was recorded only once. The CDR3 nucleotides read TGTGCCAGCAGTCATATCAGGAGGCGACTCTCCTACAATGAGCAGTTCTTC. This sequence encodes CASSHIRRRLSYNEQFF. The rearrangement links TRBV7-3 to TRBJ2-1; D might be TRBD2 (5 bases). The ends were cut back, 6 bases at V and 0 bases at J, with 18 bases in the middle. CDR3 length equals 17 residues. Germline CDR1 SGHTA, CDR2 FQGTGA.

This chain links TRBV5-1 with TRBJ2-5, with 7 positions matching TRBD2. V was clipped by 4 bases and J by 2 bases; unmatched bases: 5. This CDR3 spans 14 amino acids. The germline V gene has CDR1 SGHRS and CDR2 YFSETQ. The CDR3 loop is CASSGSGTQETQYF. CDR3 nucleotides: TGCGCCAGCAGCGGGAGCGGGACTCAAGAGACCCAGTACTTC.

J is TRBJ2-3 and V is TRBV19, with 7 bases identical to TRBD2. The CDR3 runs to 14 residues. V shed 6 bases, J shed 0 bases, and the junction held 3 bases outside the gene matches. CDR1 is LNHDA and CDR2 is SQIVND in the germline V gene (reference sequence). This CDR3 reads CASSGRLSTDTQYF. CDR3 DNA: TGTGCCAGTAGCGGGAGGTTGAGCACAGATACGCAGTATTTT.

The genes are TRBV7-9 and TRBJ2-1; D is undetermined. Germline V lookup: CDR1 SEHNR, CDR2 FQNEAQ (reference sequence). The CDR3 totals 14 residues. The V end lost 5 bases, the J end lost 9 bases, and 17 bases lay between the germline ends. The CDR3 loop is CASSPPWEATEQFF. As DNA, the CDR3 is TGTGCCAGCAGCCCACCTTGGGAAGCCACTGAGCAGTTCTTC. Drawing the rest from reference TRBV7-9 and TRBJ2-1, the complete variable domain is DTGVSQNPRHKITKRGQNVTFRCDPISEHNRLYWYRQTLGQGPEFLTYFQNEAQLEKSRLLSDRFSAERPKGSFSTLEIQRTEQGDSAMYLCASSPPWEATEQFFGPGTRLTVL.

The chain recombines TRBV18 with TRBJ1-5; 7 nucleotides agree with TRBD1. J was trimmed by 6 bases and V by 2 bases; bases with no gene match: 16. Per the germline V gene, CDR1 is KGHSH and CDR2 is LQKENI. CDR3 size: 18 residues. CDR3 amino acids: CASSPTRARGEESQPQHF. The CDR3 region has the DNA TGTGCCAGCTCACCAACGAGGGCCAGGGGGGAGGAAAGTCAGCCCCAGCATTTT.

The rearrangement links TRBV5-1 to TRBJ2-2; D remains ambiguous. The CDR3 is 14 residues long. The V end lost 4 bases, the J end lost 5 bases, and 12 bases lay between the germline ends. Looked up from germline, CDR1 is SGHRS and CDR2 is YFSETQ. The CDR3 bases are TGCGCCAGCAGCGCCGCTAGGGAAACCGGGGAGCTGTTTTTT. It specifies CASSAARETGELFF.